This record looks at one TCR beta chain sequence and its context. Only a few counts were recorded for this clone. The specificity of this receptor is unknown. One base away there is no much larger clone; base qualities are not given. The donors were included in the validation cohort of 120 subjects, a group kept apart from the approximately 670-subject first cohort. The method behind the library was the immunoSEQ multiplex PCR assay. The authors' analysis ran thus. A statistical classification framework was built for diagnosing cytomegalovirus status from the catalog of TCR beta chain sequences. TCRdb took this table from immuneACCESS and kept in-frame rearrangements with V and J called. Such tables lack part of the clones; where checked against another copy, unresolved V genes explain under half of the gap, and the rest is unexplained. Clone size and V and J calls were adopted from that table, with D and trimming inferred from the DNA. This sample has 100,000 or so clones in its table, and around nine tenths of those were observed once. The top ten clones comprise 3.5% to 5% of the sample.

From the cysteine through the phenylalanine, the CDR3 covers 12 amino acids. The kept DNA is CDR3 alone, 36 bases in frame from the first base. The junction shows trimming of 8 bases on V and 5 bases on J, plus 12 bases between the germline ends. As encoded in the germline V gene, CDR1 is SNHLY while CDR2 is FYNNEI. This sample is drawn from a study of cytomegalovirus exposure and HLA in healthy donors (dated by TCRdb to about 2017). About the investigation overall: According to a later analysis, one platform produced both the 100 to 150 validation repertoires and the approximately 660 repertoires of the first cohort. The study aimed to test whether cataloging public T cell receptors could reveal signatures of past pathogen exposure. Along with the roughly 700-subject first cohort, a separate validation cohort of over 90 different subjects was used. High-throughput TCR immunosequencing, statistical association of individual TCRs with disease status, and machine learning were combined to predict cytomegalovirus infection status.

Findings and caveats that apply to the study as a whole: Three of the identified cytomegalovirus-associated TCR beta chains were confirmed in vitro to be specific for cytomegalovirus antigens. In a later analysis, TCRs clustered in the first cohort were found to also tend to co-occur in the 130 or so validation repertoires, with 85% to 95% of cluster scores above 0. All 120 or so repertoires were used to score co-occurrence in the validation cohort in a later analysis, because that analysis had no HLA typing for the cohort. In both the original and validation cohorts, the classifier was reported to diagnose cytomegalovirus status with high specificity and sensitivity. While some public TCRs were present in many individuals, most TCR sequences turned up only very rarely across donors. The study listed around 160 TCR beta chains as associated with cytomegalovirus. According to the authors, the approach could potentially be generalized to other disease states and immunological phenotypes.

The chain is assembled from TRBV2 and TRBJ2-5; TRBD1 is perhaps the D gene, given 8 matching bases. The TCR was taken from a woman aged 25-40 years in good health and CMV-seronegative. Sequencing was done on a sample of PBMCs. The DNA sequence is TGTGCCAGCGCACAGGGGGGGGAGACCCAGTACTTC. Translated, this is CASAQGGETQYF.